This T cell receptor (beta chain) was retrieved from a study of post-analysis software for immune sequencing data. Study summary: Relapsing-remitting, secondary progressive and progressive-relapsing forms made up the multiple sclerosis disease courses.

Presence of unique molecular identifiers characterized the TCR beta cDNA libraries. The authors obtained some 500,000 cDNA molecules from around 1 to 9.1 million T cells. TCRdb recomputed calls from the PCR reads with MiXCR, one row per CDR3 protein. The table includes approximately 730,000 distinct CDR3 sequences, roughly 30% detected once. Note on this clonotype: Its antigen is still unknown. This may come from a read error, since a much larger clone is one base off.

General study results and limits: Strong co-clustering by F measure linked samples that shared a preparation batch.

This receptor was taken from a girl aged 5-17 years with multiple sclerosis. Sequenced input: blood.

CDR3 loop: CASSPRTRDGYGYTF. For the CDR3, the DNA is TGTGCCAGCAGTCCCAGAACAAGGGACGGCTATGGCTACACCTTC. V usage is TRBV2 and J usage is TRBJ1-2; D is possibly TRBD1 (5 bases). CDR3 length: 15 amino acids. V lost 5 bases to trimming and J lost 4 bases, with 17 bases between them. Germline V gene data show CDR1 as SNHLY and CDR2 as FYNNEI.